This entry describes one T cell receptor beta chain. This record comes from a study of tumor and adjacent non-tumor tissue in lung cancer. Study-level information: Aged about 30 to 76 years, patients included 10 men and five or six women with stage I to III disease.

The library came from three nested PCR rounds adapted from ARM-PCR protocols. TCRdb re-called the multiplex PCR reads through MiXCR, storing one row per CDR3 protein. The sample consists of 91,000 or so distinct CDR3 sequences, approximately 70% of them appearing once. Germline loops: CDR1 ENHRY, CDR2 SYGVKD. Trimming cost V 2 bases and J 1 base, with 2 bases left between them. There are 12 residues in the CDR3. This sample's RNA came from whole unsorted tissue. The chain couples TRBV10-3 to TRBJ1-2; D unclear. Source material: lung tumor tissue. This TCR was sampled from a man between 60 and 75 years old with non-small cell lung cancer. CDR3: CAISEVNYGYTF. As DNA, the CDR3 is TGTGCCATCAGTGAGGTTAACTATGGCTACACCTTC.